This TCR beta chain was sequenced for a study of T-cell memory formation after mild COVID-19. This clonotype occurred a few times. V shed 2 bases and J shed 1 base, with 5 bases lying between them. Germline V gene lookup returns CDR1 SGHAT and CDR2 FQNNGV. The CDR3 covers 14 residues. In TCRdb, the 5' RACE reads were re-called with MiXCR into one record per CDR3 protein. The table lists around 140,000 distinct CDR3 sequences, approximately 21% of them singletons. The material sequenced was PBMCs or a T cell subset sorted from them (not recorded which). The V and J genes are TRBV11-2 and TRBJ2-2; D is uncertain. This receptor was obtained from an adult woman who had mild COVID-19 (a few samples of this study predate the infection). Cell type and time point are not known. The CDR3, as DNA: TGTGCCAGCAGCTTACTACTGAACACCGGGGAGCTGTTTTTT. Translation: CASSLLLNTGELFF.